The 25 T cell receptor beta chains in this list originate from one sample, sequenced in a study of shared clonotypes between healthy human individuals. Only in-frame clones appear in the TCRdb table, and some are missing; sequencing was by immunoSEQ multiplex PCR. Seen here are about 2.1 million clones, 93% observed once, and the top ten hold 1.5% to 2%. In the naive CD8 group, cells lacked CD45RO and were positively selected for CCR7, so terminally differentiated effector memory CD45RA+ cells were left out. Sequenced: naive CD8+ T cells from PBMCs. Every receptor here comes from a man between 18 and 35 years old in good health. Some clones in this sample may be carry-over from other donors' samples.

This chain links TRBV7-9 with TRBJ1-1, with D possibly being TRBD1 (5 bases). The CDR3 has 14 residues. V was trimmed by 3 bases and J by 6 bases, leaving 14 bases between them. Germline CDR1 and CDR2: SEHNR and FQNEAQ (reference sequence). DNA for the CDR3: TGTGCCAGCAGCTTGGGCGACAGCTACGCTGAAGCTTTCTTT. Its translation is CASSLGDSYAEAFF.

This rearrangement joins TRBV2 to TRBJ2-7; D possibly corresponds to TRBD2 (6 bases). This CDR3 has 15 residues. V was shortened by 2 bases and J by 1 base, with 12 bases between the two germline ends. In germline, CDR1 is SNHLY, CDR2 FYNNEI. The DNA of the CDR3 is TGTGCCAGCAGTGAACGGGCTAGCGTTTCCTACGAGCAGTACTTC. Its protein product is CASSERASVSYEQYF.

This clone has only one observation. The CDR3 region is CASSGTSGTLGYQETQYF. The CDR3 DNA reads as TGTGCCAGCAGTGGGACTAGCGGGACGTTGGGTTACCAAGAGACCCAGTACTTC. This rearrangement joins TRBV4-2 to TRBJ2-5; 13 bases line up with TRBD2. After removal of 6 bases from V and 0 bases from J, the junction contained 10 bases not matched to a gene. Looked up from germline, CDR1 is LGHNA and CDR2 is YNFKEQ. This CDR3 comprises 18 residues.

The rearrangement links TRBV2 to TRBJ1-4, with 9 nucleotides matching TRBD1. Germline values: CDR1 SNHLY, CDR2 FYNNEI. This CDR3 has 19 residues. After removal of 8 bases from V and 3 bases from J, the junction contained 19 bases not matched to a gene. The CDR3 region is CASSRTMTGGTSPNEKLFF. CDR3 DNA: TGTGCCAGCTCCCGAACCATGACAGGGGGGACCTCTCCTAATGAAAAACTGTTTTTT.

In its sample, this clone was seen once. The V and J genes are TRBV27 and TRBJ2-7; the D gene is possibly TRBD2 (5 bases). The CDR3 length is 15 residues. V was pared by 6 bases and J by 4 bases, with 19 bases between. The V gene's germline CDR1 is MNHEY and CDR2 SMNVEV (reference sequence). The DNA of the CDR3 is TGTGCCAGCAGCCAGACCCTGGGGAGTTGGTACGAGCAGTACTTC. Its translation: CASSQTLGSWYEQYF.

The CDR3 DNA reads TGTGCCAGCACGCGGGTTCGTGAGCTCACAGATACGCAGTATTTT. Translation gives CASTRVRELTDTQYF. This chain links TRBV28 with TRBJ2-3; tentative D call: TRBD2 (5 bases). The V and J ends lost 7 bases and 2 bases respectively, with 16 bases between them. Looked up from germline, CDR1 is MDHEN and CDR2 is SYDVKM. The CDR3 has 15 residues.

The chain combines TRBV7-9 with TRBJ1-2; D might be TRBD1 (5 bases). V lost 1 base, J lost 5 bases, and 14 bases lay in between. The CDR3 loop spans 15 amino acids. Germline CDR1 reads SEHNR; CDR2 reads FQNEAQ (reference sequence). This chain's CDR3 is CASSLEFQGNYGYTF. In DNA form, the CDR3 reads TGTGCCAGCAGCTTAGAGTTTCAGGGAAATTATGGCTACACCTTC.

The V and J genes are TRBV5-4 and TRBJ2-1; 7 bases align to TRBD2. Germline V gene data show CDR1 as SGHNT and CDR2 as YYREEE (reference sequence). The CDR3 covers 14 residues. Trimming took 5 bases from V and 6 from J; bases not matched to a gene: 8. The CDR3 is CASSSRESANEQFF. Here the CDR3 DNA reads TGTGCCAGCAGTTCGCGGGAGAGTGCCAATGAGCAGTTCTTC.

The chain couples TRBV15 to TRBJ2-7; TRBD1 aligns across 9 bases. V was pared by 0 bases and J by 3 bases, with 6 bases of the junction left unmatched. CDR1 LNHNV and CDR2 YYDKDF come from the germline V gene (reference sequence). The CDR3 contains 16 residues. CDR3 sequence: CATSRDKGQGLYEQYF. CDR3 nucleotides: TGTGCCACCAGCAGAGATAAGGGACAGGGCCTCTACGAGCAGTACTTC.

V is TRBV6-1 and J is TRBJ2-7, with D perhaps matching TRBD2 (5 bases). The length of the CDR3 is 15 residues. Per germline, CDR1 MNHNS and CDR2 SASEGT. Trimming cost V 0 bases and J 4 bases, with 13 bases left between them. CDR3 DNA sequence: TGTGCCAGCAGTGAAGCTTGGATAGCGTCATACGAGCAGTACTTC. This sequence encodes CASSEAWIASYEQYF.

The CDR3 sequence is CASSPRVTDTQYF. In DNA form, the CDR3 reads TGTGCCAGCAGCCCTAGAGTCACAGATACGCAGTATTTT. V is TRBV11-3 and J is TRBJ2-3, with unresolved D. Germline-derived CDR1 and CDR2 are SGHNT and YENEEA. CDR3 length: 13 residues. V dropped 5 bases and J dropped 2 bases, with 8 bases sitting between them.

This chain joins TRBV27 and TRBJ2-1, with D unresolved. Trimming removed 3 bases from V and 7 bases from J, with 7 bases in between. CDR3 size: 12 residues. The V gene's germline CDR1 is MNHEY and CDR2 SMNVEV (reference sequence). CDR3 DNA: TGTGCCAGCAGTTTGGGGTGGAATGAGCAGTTCTTC. Its protein is CASSLGWNEQFF.

V usage is TRBV7-3 and J usage is TRBJ2-3; unclear D gene. V shed 0 bases and J shed 1 base, with 8 bases lying between them. The length of the CDR3 is 15 residues. The germline V gene has CDR1 SGHTA and CDR2 FQGTGA. CDR3 nucleotides: TGTGCCAGCAGCTTAACGACCGCCCGCACAGATACGCAGTATTTT. Its translation is CASSLTTARTDTQYF.

The V call is TRBV14, the J call TRBJ1-2; 7 nucleotides match TRBD1. This CDR3 has 14 residues. Germline CDR1 SGHDN, CDR2 FVKESK. The V gene end was trimmed by 4 bases and the J gene end by 2 bases; junction bases not matched to a gene: 4. This CDR3 reads CASSRTGPNYGYTF. The CDR3, as DNA: TGTGCCAGCAGCCGGACAGGACCCAACTATGGCTACACCTTC.

The chain links TRBV19 to TRBJ1-2; TRBD1 is a possible D gene (6 bases). V gave up 3 bases and J gave up 7 bases, with 15 bases separating them. The CDR3 totals 14 residues. CDR1 is LNHDA and CDR2 is SQIVND in the germline V gene (reference sequence). The DNA of the CDR3 is TGTGCCAGTAGTATTGTCCGGGGGGCTGGTGGCTACACCTTC. Its protein is CASSIVRGAGGYTF.

The V call is TRBV4-2, the J call TRBJ2-1, with 8 bases fitting TRBD2. Germline V gives CDR1 LGHNA, CDR2 YNFKEQ. This CDR3 comprises 16 residues. With 1 base clipped from V and 4 bases from J, the junction kept 6 bases outside the gene matches. The CDR3 loop is CASSQASSGFYNEQFF. The CDR3 region has the DNA TGTGCCAGCAGCCAAGCTTCTAGCGGGTTTTACAATGAGCAGTTCTTC.

The chain combines TRBV25-1 with TRBJ2-5; D is perhaps TRBD1 or TRBD2 (5 bases each). The CDR3 is made up of 14 amino acids. Trimming removed 3 bases from V and 10 bases from J, with 18 bases in between. The germline CDR1 and CDR2 sequences are MGHDK and SYGVNS. The CDR3 region has the DNA TGTGCCAGCAGTGACGGGACGGCCATAGGGGTCCAGTACTTC. This encodes CASSDGTAIGVQYF.

This chain uses TRBV5-6 with TRBJ1-4, with D possibly TRBD1 on 5 matching bases. The CDR3 runs to 12 residues. The V gene's germline CDR1 is SGHDT and CDR2 YYEEEE. The V end lost 5 bases, the J end lost 7 bases, and 9 bases lay between the germline ends. The CDR3 nucleotides are TGTGCCAGCAGTGGGGGGTGTGAAAAACTGTTTTTT. Translated, it gives CASSGGCEKLFF.

In its sample, this clone was seen once. The CDR3 DNA reads TGTGCCACCAGCAGTGGTGACTACGAGCAGTACTTC. It translates to CATSSGDYEQYF. V and J are TRBV15 and TRBJ2-7, with D hard to call. CDR3 length equals 12 residues. The germline V and J ends were trimmed by 3 bases and 3 bases, with 6 bases remaining between them. Per germline, CDR1 LNHNV and CDR2 YYDKDF (reference sequence).

V usage is TRBV27 and J usage is TRBJ1-1; D gene unclear. This CDR3 region has 13 residues. V was cut by 4 bases and J by 0 bases, with 6 bases left in between. CDR1 is MNHEY, CDR2 SMNVEV, per germline (reference sequence). DNA of the CDR3: TGTGCCAGCAGTTATTCGATGAACACTGAAGCTTTCTTT. Translated, it gives CASSYSMNTEAFF.

The chain couples TRBV6-6 to TRBJ2-3; TRBD1 might be the D (5 bases). The CDR3 is made up of 14 amino acids. The germline V and J ends were trimmed by 1 base and 2 bases, with 7 bases remaining between them. Germline CDR1 reads MNHNY; CDR2 reads SVGAGI (reference sequence). As DNA, the CDR3 is TGTGCCAGCAGTTACTATGGGGCCACAGATACGCAGTATTTT. Amino acids: CASSYYGATDTQYF.

The chain carries TRBV7-9 and TRBJ2-7; TRBD1 matches at 11 bases. Germline V gives CDR1 SEHNR, CDR2 FQNEAQ (reference sequence). V trimming: 6 bases; J trimming: 5 bases; junction bases outside the gene matches: 6. The CDR3 is 14 amino acids. CDR3 region: CASSPGTGGDEQYF. CDR3 DNA: TGTGCCAGCAGTCCCGGGACAGGGGGAGACGAGCAGTACTTC.

The rearrangement links TRBV27 to TRBJ2-3; 10 positions match TRBD2. Unmatched junction bases numbered 8, after V lost 6 bases and J lost 5 bases. CDR1 MNHEY and CDR2 SMNVEV come from the germline V gene (reference sequence). The CDR3 runs 15 residues. CDR3 residues: CASRSLAGVIDTQYF. The DNA for the CDR3 is TGTGCCAGCAGGTCCCTAGCGGGAGTGATAGATACGCAGTATTTT.

This sequence joins TRBV21-1 and TRBJ1-2; no check of the table's D call, TRBD1, against the DNA was made. TRBV21-1 is classified as a pseudogene. The CDR3 is made up of 18 amino acids. The CDR3 sequence is CASSKDPWAGQENYGYTF. The CDR3 coding sequence is TGTGCCAGCAGCAAAGACCCTTGGGCGGGACAGGAGAACTATGGCTACACCTTC.

V and J are TRBV11-2 and TRBJ2-1, with D possibly matching TRBD2 (5 bases). The CDR3 extends over 17 amino acids. V lost 0 bases, J lost 9 bases, and 21 bases lay in between. Germline CDR1 SGHAT, CDR2 FQNNGV. The CDR3 is CASSLDVRVPIGGEQFF. CDR3 nucleotide sequence: TGTGCCAGCAGCTTAGATGTGCGCGTCCCAATAGGAGGTGAGCAGTTCTTC.